The 22 T cell receptor beta chains listed next were all sequenced from one sample in a study of blood T cell repertoires in COVID-19. Sequencing used immunoSEQ multiplex PCR; TCRdb keeps in-frame clones, though not all of them. The data show over 10,000 clones, 71% seen once. The source material was peripheral blood. Every receptor here comes from a man aged 55 to 70 with COVID-19, enrolled during active disease.

The chain carries TRBV6-5 and TRBJ2-3; 7 bases match TRBD1. The CDR3 runs to 13 residues. With 8 bases clipped from V and 4 bases from J, the junction kept 6 bases outside the gene matches. Germline CDR1 and CDR2: MNHEY and SVGAGI. CDR3 in amino acids: CASGPQGADTQYF. CDR3 coding DNA: TGTGCCAGCGGACCCCAGGGGGCAGATACGCAGTATTTT.

V is TRBV5-5 and J is TRBJ1-3, with 7 bases matching TRBD1. This CDR3 region has 15 residues. The trim removed 0 bases at V and 1 base at J, leaving 1 base unmatched. Germline CDR1 reads SGHKS; CDR2 reads YYEKEE (reference sequence). CDR3 sequence reads: CASSLEGASGNTIYF. As DNA, the CDR3 is TGTGCCAGCAGCTTGGAGGGGGCTTCTGGAAACACCATATATTTT. Using reference TRBV5-5 and TRBJ1-3 for the parts outside the CDR3, the full variable domain is DAGVTQSPTHLIKTRGQQVTLRCSPISGHKSVSWYQQVLGQGPQFIFQYYEKEERGRGNFPDRFSARQFPNYSSELNVNALLLGDSALYLCASSLEGASGNTIYFGEGSWLTVV.

This clone was counted between two and nine times. V gene TRBV30 combines with J gene TRBJ1-3; D call uncertain. The germline V gene encodes CDR1 GTSNPN and CDR2 SVGIG (reference sequence). Trimming stripped 0 bases from V and 1 base from J, with 4 bases between. This CDR3 is 13 amino acids long. The CDR3: CAWSVQSGNTIYF. The CDR3 coding sequence is TGTGCCTGGAGTGTACAATCTGGAAACACCATATATTTT.

This rearrangement joins TRBV9 to TRBJ1-5; D perhaps matches TRBD1 (6 bases). The V and J ends lost 4 bases and 4 bases respectively, with 21 bases between them. This CDR3 comprises 17 residues. Looked up from germline, CDR1 is SGDLS and CDR2 is YYNGEE. The chain's CDR3 is CASSPGRGTQANQPQHF. CDR3 bases: TGTGCCAGCAGCCCAGGGCGGGGGACACAAGCAAATCAGCCCCAGCATTTT.

The chain recombines TRBV7-2 with TRBJ2-5; 10 bases match TRBD1. CDR3 size: 14 residues. Germline-derived CDR1 and CDR2 are SGHTA and FQGNSA. Trimming removed 4 bases from V and 5 bases from J; junction bases left unmatched: 4. The CDR3 loop is CASSSGQGGETQYF. In DNA, the CDR3 is TGTGCCAGCAGCTCCGGACAGGGGGGGGAGACCCAGTACTTC.

The CDR3 nucleotides read TGTGCCAGTAGTATTGACAGATATCGCAATCAGCCCCAGCATTTT. Protein: CASSIDRYRNQPQHF. The gene calls are TRBV19 and TRBJ1-5; D possibly corresponds to TRBD1 (5 bases). CDR1 LNHDA and CDR2 SQIVND come from the germline V gene (reference sequence). The CDR3 is 15 residues long. V lost 3 bases, J lost 2 bases, and 11 bases lay in between.

Written as DNA, the CDR3 is TGCGCCAGCAGCTTTAGTCGCAGCGGAAGCACAGATACGCAGTATTTT. This translates into CASSFSRSGSTDTQYF. This chain joins TRBV5-1 and TRBJ2-3; possibly TRBD2 for D (5 bases). This CDR3 is 16 amino acids long. The germline gives CDR1 SGHRS, CDR2 YFSETQ. With 2 bases removed from V and 0 bases from J, the gap between germline ends came to 13 bases.

The chain uses TRBV6-4 and TRBJ2-3; perhaps TRBD1 as D (6 bases). The germline gives CDR1 MRHNA, CDR2 SNTAGT. Trimming cost V 5 bases and J 6 bases, with 12 bases left between them. The CDR3 is 13 residues long. The CDR3: CASSNNREDTQYF. Written as DNA, the CDR3 is TGTGCCAGCAGTAACAACAGGGAGGATACGCAGTATTTT.

In DNA form, the CDR3 reads TGTGCCAGCAGCTCTCCTCATGAAAAACTGTTTTTT. As protein: CASSSPHEKLFF. This chain connects TRBV28 to TRBJ1-4; no clear D gene. The germline CDR1 and CDR2 sequences are MDHEN and SYDVKM. Trimming took 6 bases from V and 6 from J, leaving 8 bases between them. The CDR3 loop spans 12 amino acids. Full variable domain (missing parts from reference TRBV28 and TRBJ1-4): DVKVTQSSRYLVKRTGEKVFLECVQDMDHENMFWYRQDPGLGLRLIYFSYDVKMKEKGDIPEGYSVSREKKERFSLILESASTNQTSMYLCASSSPHEKLFFGSGTQLSVL.

This chain links TRBV6-1 with TRBJ1-1, with 7 bases matching TRBD1. CDR1 and CDR2 (germline): MNHNS, SASEGT. The CDR3 loop spans 15 amino acids. J gave up 11 bases and V 0 bases, and 12 bases lay outside the gene matches. CDR3 residues: CASSEAEGAAALAFF. CDR3 bases: TGTGCCAGCAGTGAAGCCGAGGGGGCCGCCGCGTTGGCTTTCTTT.

Here the CDR3 reads CASSPGQGNQPQHF. In DNA, the CDR3 is TGTGCCAGCTCACCGGGACAGGGCAATCAGCCCCAGCATTTT. The rearrangement uses TRBV18 and TRBJ1-5; 8 positions agree with TRBD1. The germline CDR1 and CDR2 sequences are KGHSH and LQKENI. V gave up 3 bases and J gave up 2 bases; unmatched junction bases: 0. The length of the CDR3 is 14 residues.

This chain joins TRBV6-5 and TRBJ1-2, with 10 nucleotides matching TRBD1. The CDR3 is made up of 16 amino acids. With 0 bases clipped from V and 2 bases from J, the junction kept 3 bases outside the gene matches. CDR1 is MNHEY and CDR2 is SVGAGI in the germline V gene. This chain's CDR3 is CASSYSRTGGNYGYTF. In DNA form, the CDR3 reads TGTGCCAGCAGTTACTCGAGGACAGGGGGAAACTATGGCTACACCTTC.

This chain connects TRBV25-1 to TRBJ2-1; 9 bases align to TRBD2. Trimming took 5 bases from V and 2 from J; bases not matched to a gene: 4. The CDR3 spans 15 residues. The germline CDR1 and CDR2 sequences are MGHDK and SYGVNS. The CDR3, as DNA: TGTGCCAGCAGTAGGGCTAGCGGGGCCTACAATGAGCAGTTCTTC. Translated: CASSRASGAYNEQFF.

The chain carries TRBV10-3 and TRBJ2-2; D is perhaps TRBD2 (6 bases). Germline V lookup: CDR1 ENHRY, CDR2 SYGVKD. This CDR3 contains 15 residues. V shed 5 bases and J shed 1 base, with 11 bases lying between them. The CDR3: CAISTLGGNTGELFF. In DNA form, the CDR3 reads TGTGCCATCAGTACTCTCGGGGGGAACACCGGGGAGCTGTTTTTT.

The rearrangement uses TRBV4-3 and TRBJ2-2, with D possibly matching TRBD1 (5 bases). The ends were cut back, 0 bases at V and 2 bases at J, with 16 bases in the middle. The CDR3 consists of 18 residues. Germline CDR1 is LGHNA and CDR2 is YSLEER. This chain's CDR3 is CASSQEVTGRINTGELFF. The CDR3 DNA follows: TGCGCCAGCAGCCAAGAAGTTACAGGACGGATAAACACCGGGGAGCTGTTTTTT.

In its sample, this clone was seen a few times. CDR3 sequence reads: CASSVTGTSGFYEQYV. The DNA for the CDR3 is TGTGCCAGCAGTGTAACCGGGACTAGCGGTTTCTACGAGCAGTACGTC. The V call is TRBV6-1, the J call TRBJ2-7, with TRBD2 matching over 11 bases. Germline assignment: CDR1 MNHNS and CDR2 SASEGT. This CDR3 region has 16 residues. V shed 4 bases, J shed 3 bases, and the junction held 8 bases outside the gene matches.

The chain joins TRBV5-4 to TRBJ2-1; D call uncertain. In germline, CDR1 is SGHNT, CDR2 YYREEE (reference sequence). V was shortened by 2 bases and J by 0 bases, with 6 bases between the two germline ends. The CDR3 is 14 amino acids. CDR3 loop: CASSLTGSYNEQFF. The CDR3 nucleotides are TGTGCCAGCAGCTTAACGGGCTCCTACAATGAGCAGTTCTTC.

The V gene is TRBV5-4, the J gene TRBJ2-7; TRBD1 might be the D (5 bases). V was trimmed by 0 bases and J by 3 bases, leaving 10 bases between them. Germline V CDR1 and CDR2: SGHNT, YYREEE (reference sequence). The CDR3 sequence is 14 residues long. The CDR3 sequence is CASSLEGSSYEQYV. The CDR3 coding sequence is TGTGCCAGCAGCTTGGAGGGGTCGAGCTACGAGCAGTACGTC.

The chain is built from TRBV21-1 and TRBJ1-5. TRBV21-1 is termed a pseudogene. The CDR3 contains 16 residues. The CDR3 protein is CASSNERGWGNQPQHF. CDR3 in DNA: TGTGCCAGCAGCAATGAACGGGGGTGGGGCAATCAGCCCCAGCATTTT.

V is TRBV27 and J is TRBJ1-1, with D maybe TRBD1 (6 bases). The V and J ends lost 3 bases and 5 bases respectively, with 19 bases between them. The CDR3 runs to 16 residues. CDR1 MNHEY and CDR2 SMNVEV come from the germline V gene (reference sequence). The CDR3 nucleotides read TGTGCCAGCAGTTTCTTATCGACAGGCGCCGGGACTGAAGCTTTCTTT. It yields the protein CASSFLSTGAGTEAFF.

This sequence joins TRBV6-5 and TRBJ2-1; 8 positions agree with TRBD2. CDR3 length: 11 amino acids. Trimming took 8 bases from V and 8 from J; bases not matched to a gene: 2. Germline CDR1 MNHEY, CDR2 SVGAGI. Here the CDR3 reads CASWTSYEQFF. CDR3 DNA: TGTGCCAGCTGGACTAGCTATGAGCAGTTCTTC.

The rearrangement uses TRBV6-1 and TRBJ2-3; the match to TRBD2 covers 12 bases. The CDR3 extends over 16 amino acids. V gave up 2 bases and J gave up 1 base; unmatched junction bases: 1. CDR1 MNHNS and CDR2 SASEGT come from the germline V gene. CDR3 protein: CASSERLAGGTDTQYF. The CDR3 coding sequence is TGTGCCAGCAGTGAACGACTAGCGGGGGGCACAGATACGCAGTATTTT.